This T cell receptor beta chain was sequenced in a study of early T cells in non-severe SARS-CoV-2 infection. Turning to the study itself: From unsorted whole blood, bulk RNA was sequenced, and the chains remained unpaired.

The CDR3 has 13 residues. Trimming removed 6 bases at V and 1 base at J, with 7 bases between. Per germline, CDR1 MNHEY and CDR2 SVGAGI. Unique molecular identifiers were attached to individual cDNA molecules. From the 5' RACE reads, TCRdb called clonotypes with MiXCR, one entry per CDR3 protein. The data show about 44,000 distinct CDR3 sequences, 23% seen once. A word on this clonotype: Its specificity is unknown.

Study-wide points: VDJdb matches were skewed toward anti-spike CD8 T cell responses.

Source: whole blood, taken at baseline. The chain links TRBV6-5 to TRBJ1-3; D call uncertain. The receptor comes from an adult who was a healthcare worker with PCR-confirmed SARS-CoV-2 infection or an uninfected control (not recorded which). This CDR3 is CASRATSGNTIYF. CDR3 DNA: TGTGCCAGCAGGGCTACGTCTGGAAACACCATATATTTT.